Presented here are 27 T cell receptor beta chains from one specimen sequenced in a study of blood T cells in healthy people across ages. A sample-barcoded 5' primer and a J-beta primer mix were used in a second PCR of roughly 6 to 11 cycles. TCRdb called the 5' RACE reads again in MiXCR, with one record for every CDR3 protein. Among about 690,000 distinct CDR3 sequences listed, 40% to 50% were seen once. Sequencing was done on a sample of blood. These receptors were collected from a man older than 75 in good health.

The chain employs TRBV11-2 and TRBJ2-1, with 11 bases that match TRBD1. This CDR3 comprises 21 residues. The V gene end was trimmed by 5 bases and the J gene end by 2 bases; junction bases not matched to a gene: 20. CDR1 SGHAT and CDR2 FQNNGV come from the germline V gene. The CDR3 here is CASSRNHGGQGGLVTYNEQFF. The CDR3, as DNA: TGTGCCAGCAGCCGCAACCACGGGGGACAGGGGGGACTAGTGACCTACAATGAGCAGTTCTTC. Supplemented by reference TRBV11-2 and TRBJ2-1, the full variable domain reads EAGVAQSPRYKIIEKRQSVAFWCNPISGHATLYWYQQILGQGPKLLIQFQNNGVVDDSQLPKDRFSAERLKGVDSTLKIQPAKLEDSAVYLCASSRNHGGQGGLVTYNEQFFGPGTRLTVL.

Worth noting for this clonotype: A read error is possible here, since a much larger clone lies one base away. The CDR3 bases are TGCAGTGCGGGGGTTAGCGGGGGGGAGTACGATGAGCAGTTCTTC. This sequence encodes CSAGVSGGEYDEQFF. The V and J genes are TRBV20-1 and TRBJ2-1; 11 nucleotides align to TRBD2. This CDR3 has 15 amino acids. V trimming: 6 bases; J trimming: 8 bases; junction bases outside the gene matches: 12. The germline V gene has CDR1 DFQATT and CDR2 SNEGSKA (reference sequence).

The V gene is TRBV20-1, the J gene TRBJ1-6, with 9 bases identical to TRBD1. The J segment lost 7 bases and the V segment lost 6 bases, leaving 7 bases of the junction unmatched. CDR3 size: 14 residues. CDR1 and CDR2 (germline): DFQATT, SNEGSKA (reference sequence). CDR3 nucleotide sequence: TGCAGTGCCCTACAGGGGGCGGTCAATTCACCCCTCCACTTT. Translating it yields CSALQGAVNSPLHF.

Note on this clonotype: This may arise from a read error, as a much more abundant clone is one base away. The chain joins TRBV9 to TRBJ2-7; perhaps D is TRBD1 or TRBD2 (6 bases each). The CDR3 sequence is 13 residues long. The V end lost 2 bases, the J end lost 5 bases, and 11 bases lay between the germline ends. CDR1 and CDR2 from the germline V gene are SGDLS and YYNGEE. CDR3 DNA sequence: TGTGCCAGCAGCGTTACCGGGGGCGACGAGCAGTACTTC. This codes for CASSVTGGDEQYF.

This clonotype has a handful of counts. The chain couples TRBV20-1 to TRBJ2-1; 7 nucleotides match TRBD1. V trimming: 7 bases; J trimming: 5 bases; junction bases outside the gene matches: 8. The CDR3 runs 13 residues. Germline CDR1 and CDR2: DFQATT and SNEGSKA (reference sequence). The CDR3 nucleotides are TGCAGTGTACGACAGGGTGACCACAATGAGCAGTTCTTC. It is translated as CSVRQGDHNEQFF.

This clonotype was seen repeatedly, ten times or more. One end of the junction does not line up with germline, which may come from a read error. J is TRBJ1-2 and V is TRBV7-2; D is ambiguous. Germline V gene data show CDR1 as SGHTA and CDR2 as FQGNSA. The CDR3 is 12 residues long. The CDR3 sequence is CASSLANYGYTF. As DNA, the CDR3 is TGTGCCAGCAGTTTAGCTAACTATGGCTACACCTTC.

This chain uses TRBV27 with TRBJ2-1, with D uncertain. Germline V gene sequence: CDR1 MNHEY, CDR2 SMNVEV (reference sequence). CDR3 length equals 15 residues. Trimming took 5 bases from V and 8 from J, leaving 19 bases between them. The CDR3 reads CASSGRALTGYEQFF. In DNA, the CDR3 is TGTGCCAGCAGTGGAAGGGCCTTGACGGGCTATGAGCAGTTCTTC.

This clonotype came up a few times. This chain joins TRBV6-2 or TRBV6-3 and TRBJ2-7; D not certain. CDR1 and CDR2 from the germline V gene are MNHEY and SVGEGT. This CDR3 is 11 amino acids long. Trimming cost V 8 bases and J 0 bases, with 5 bases left between them. The DNA for the CDR3 is TGTGCCAGCGGAGTCTCCTACGAGCAGTACTTC. It translates to CASGVSYEQYF.

V gene TRBV10-3 combines with J gene TRBJ2-5, with TRBD1 matching over 7 bases. Germline-derived CDR1 and CDR2 are ENHRY and SYGVKD. The V and J ends lost 5 bases and 2 bases, in that order; junction bases with no gene match: 5. The CDR3 has 14 amino acids. CDR3 in DNA: TGTGCCATCAGTCGACCGGGACAGCAAGAGACCCAGTACTTC. Its translation is CAISRPGQQETQYF.

The chain carries TRBV6-1 and TRBJ2-3, with TRBD2 matching over 10 bases. The CDR3 consists of 17 residues. The germline CDR1 and CDR2 sequences are MNHNS and SASEGT. The CDR3 region is CVSTGLAGEGGTDTQYF. CDR3 sequence (DNA): TGTGTCTCCACCGGGCTAGCGGGAGAGGGAGGCACAGATACGCAGTATTTT.

V is TRBV6-6 and J is TRBJ1-1; TRBD1 matches 7 bases. Germline CDR1 is MNHNY and CDR2 is SVGAGI (reference sequence). The CDR3 has 15 amino acids. The V and J ends lost 0 bases and 1 base, in that order; junction bases with no gene match: 2. The DNA for the CDR3 is TGTGCCAGCAGTTACTCAAGACAGGGGAACACTGAAGCTTTCTTT. This codes for CASSYSRQGNTEAFF.

This chain connects TRBV2 to TRBJ1-4; D call uncertain. This CDR3 comprises 13 residues. Deletions cut 8 bases from V and 8 bases from J, with 15 bases between. CDR1 and CDR2 from the germline V gene are SNHLY and FYNNEI. CDR3 DNA sequence: TGTGCCAGCGAGCCGGAACCTGGGGAAAAACTGTTTTTT. It translates to CASEPEPGEKLFF. Variable domain in full (rest from reference TRBV2 and TRBJ1-4): EPEVTQTPSHQVTQMGQEVILRCVPISNHLYFYWYRQILGQKVEFLVSFYNNEISEKSEIFDDQFSVERPDGSNFTLKIRSTKLEDSAMYFCASEPEPGEKLFFGSGTQLSVL.

The chain couples TRBV24-1 to TRBJ2-7; D uncertain. Germline V CDR1 and CDR2: KGHDR, SFDVKD. V was cut by 8 bases and J by 0 bases, with 10 bases left in between. CDR3 length equals 13 residues. CDR3 sequence: CATMGISSYEQYF. The CDR3 DNA follows: TGTGCCACCATGGGGATCAGCTCCTACGAGCAGTACTTC.

This clonotype was seen more than once but under ten times. The V gene is TRBV5-6, the J gene TRBJ1-2; tentatively, D is TRBD1 (5 bases). This CDR3 region has 15 residues. Germline V gene sequence: CDR1 SGHDT, CDR2 YYEEEE. Trimming removed 1 base at V and 6 bases at J, with 16 bases between. The CDR3 protein is CASSLIRDLDHGYTF. The CDR3 region has the DNA TGTGCCAGCAGCTTGATCCGGGACCTTGACCATGGCTACACCTTC.

The genes are TRBV25-1 and TRBJ1-1; D is undetermined. V was pared by 1 base and J by 0 bases, with 9 bases between. The germline CDR1 and CDR2 sequences are MGHDK and SYGVNS. The CDR3 covers 15 residues. This CDR3 is CASSESGAMNTEAFF. CDR3 nucleotide sequence: TGTGCCAGCAGTGAATCGGGAGCGATGAACACTGAAGCTTTCTTT.

This clonotype was observed a handful of times. The rearrangement uses TRBV20-1 and TRBJ2-7; 7 bases map to TRBD1. The CDR3 length is 12 residues. The germline gives CDR1 DFQATT, CDR2 SNEGSKA (reference sequence). V trimming: 6 bases; J trimming: 5 bases; junction bases outside the gene matches: 7. CDR3 amino acids: CSASGQADEQYF. In nucleotides, the CDR3 is TGCAGTGCCTCCGGACAGGCCGACGAGCAGTACTTC.

The chain employs TRBV12-3 or TRBV12-4 and TRBJ2-1; D tentatively fits TRBD1 or TRBD2 (5 bases each). The CDR3 covers 16 residues. Trimming stripped 4 bases from V and 5 bases from J, with 18 bases between. CDR3 loop: CASSYWGGLGDNEQFF. CDR3 nucleotides: TGTGCCAGCAGTTATTGGGGCGGGCTGGGGGACAATGAGCAGTTCTTC.

This clonotype turned up a few times. The chain employs TRBV28 and TRBJ2-3; 7 bases are shared with TRBD1. CDR1 is MDHEN, CDR2 SYDVKM, per germline. This CDR3 comprises 16 residues. With V trimmed by 6 bases and J by 5 bases, 14 bases remained unmatched. The CDR3 nucleotides are TGTGCCAGCAGCTCCCGGCTACAGGGGTTGGGAGATACGCAGTATTTT. It codes for CASSSRLQGLGDTQYF.

The chain couples TRBV3-1 to TRBJ2-5, with 14 bases that match TRBD2. Trimming cost V 4 bases and J 3 bases; bases outside gene matches: 10. This CDR3 is built from 18 residues. Germline loops: CDR1 LGHDT, CDR2 YNNKEL (reference sequence). The CDR3 DNA reads as TGTGCCAGCAGCCGCCGCCCAAGACTAGCGGGGGGGGAAGAGACCCAGTACTTC. Protein sequence: CASSRRPRLAGGEETQYF.

This clonotype was observed a handful of times. The chain carries TRBV20-1 and TRBJ1-2; TRBD1 aligns across 8 bases. V lost 7 bases, J lost 3 bases, and 7 bases stayed unmatched. The germline V gene encodes CDR1 DFQATT and CDR2 SNEGSKA (reference sequence). CDR3 size: 13 residues. As DNA, the CDR3 is TGCAGTGTGACAGGGGTTGGGGACTATGGCTACACCTTC. The encoded protein is CSVTGVGDYGYTF.

This clonotype was seen only a few times. This CDR3 is CASSTPGLSYNEQFF. CDR3 bases: TGTGCCAGCAGCACGCCGGGACTGTCCTACAATGAGCAGTTCTTC. This chain connects TRBV5-4 to TRBJ2-1; perhaps TRBD2 as D (6 bases). The CDR3 spans 15 residues. Trimming removed 4 bases from V and 1 base from J, with 12 bases in between. Germline values: CDR1 SGHNT, CDR2 YYREEE (reference sequence).

This clonotype came up many times. V gene TRBV20-1 combines with J gene TRBJ2-3, with D unclear. CDR3 length: 15 amino acids. Germline CDR1 reads DFQATT; CDR2 reads SNEGSKA (reference sequence). V shed 0 bases and J shed 0 bases, with 10 bases lying between them. Here the CDR3 DNA reads TGCAGTGCTAGAGATACAAGAACCAGCACAGATACGCAGTATTTT. Translated, it gives CSARDTRTSTDTQYF.

This clonotype was counted between two and nine times. The chain couples TRBV6-2 or TRBV6-3 to TRBJ2-1; TRBD2 matches at 13 bases. Germline loops: CDR1 MNHEY, CDR2 SVGEGT. The length of the CDR3 is 17 residues. J lost 3 bases, V lost 6 bases, and 8 bases had no gene match. The CDR3 nucleotides read TGTGCCAGCAGGGAGGGACTAGCGGGACGATACTACAATGAGCAGTTCTTC. Encoded protein: CASREGLAGRYYNEQFF.

This clonotype was observed a handful of times. V gene TRBV19 combines with J gene TRBJ2-1, with D unresolved. This CDR3 spans 14 amino acids. The V end lost 3 bases, the J end lost 8 bases, and 14 bases lay between the germline ends. CDR1 is LNHDA and CDR2 is SQIVND in the germline V gene (reference sequence). CDR3: CASSMRQPSDEQFF. DNA for the CDR3: TGTGCCAGTAGTATGAGGCAGCCTTCGGATGAGCAGTTCTTC. Filled out from reference TRBV19 and TRBJ2-1, the complete variable domain reads DGGITQSPKYLFRKEGQNVTLSCEQNLNHDAMYWYRQDPGQGLRLIYYSQIVNDFQKGDIAEGYSVSREKKESFPLTVTSAQKNPTAFYLCASSMRQPSDEQFFGPGTRLTVL.

This clonotype was found a few times. Written as DNA, the CDR3 is TGTGCCGCTGTTGCATGGGAGGGAGGCACAGATACGCAGTATTTT. Translated: CAAVAWEGGTDTQYF. The chain uses TRBV28 and TRBJ2-3; 7 bases align to TRBD2. Looked up from germline, CDR1 is MDHEN and CDR2 is SYDVKM. The CDR3 consists of 15 residues. Trimming at V came to 11 bases and at J to 1 base, leaving 12 bases not matched to a gene.

Remarks on this clonotype: With a much larger clone just one base away, this may be a read error. This chain connects TRBV9 to TRBJ2-1; weak D call: TRBD2 (6 bases). The CDR3 loop spans 16 amino acids. Germline V gene sequence: CDR1 SGDLS, CDR2 YYNGEE. V dropped 4 bases and J dropped 4 bases, with 18 bases sitting between them. The CDR3 is CASSPGVVGGYNEQFF. The DNA for the CDR3 is TGTGCCAGCAGCCCGGGGGTTGTGGGGGGTTACAATGAGCAGTTCTTC. Looking up the rest from reference TRBV9 and TRBJ2-1 gives the full variable domain: DSGVTQTPKHLITATGQRVTLRCSPRSGDLSVYWYQQSLDQGLQFLIQYYNGEERAKGNILERFSAQQFPDLHSELNLSSLELGDSALYFCASSPGVVGGYNEQFFGPGTRLTVL.

The table lists this clonotype with many counts. This rearrangement joins TRBV5-1 to TRBJ2-6, with D possibly being TRBD1 (6 bases). V was trimmed by 0 bases and J by 2 bases, leaving 6 bases between them. Germline CDR1 reads SGHRS; CDR2 reads YFSETQ. This CDR3 has 15 amino acids. The CDR3 DNA reads TGCGCCAGCAGCTTGGACAGGGCTGGGGCCAACGTCCTGACTTTC. It is translated as CASSLDRAGANVLTF.